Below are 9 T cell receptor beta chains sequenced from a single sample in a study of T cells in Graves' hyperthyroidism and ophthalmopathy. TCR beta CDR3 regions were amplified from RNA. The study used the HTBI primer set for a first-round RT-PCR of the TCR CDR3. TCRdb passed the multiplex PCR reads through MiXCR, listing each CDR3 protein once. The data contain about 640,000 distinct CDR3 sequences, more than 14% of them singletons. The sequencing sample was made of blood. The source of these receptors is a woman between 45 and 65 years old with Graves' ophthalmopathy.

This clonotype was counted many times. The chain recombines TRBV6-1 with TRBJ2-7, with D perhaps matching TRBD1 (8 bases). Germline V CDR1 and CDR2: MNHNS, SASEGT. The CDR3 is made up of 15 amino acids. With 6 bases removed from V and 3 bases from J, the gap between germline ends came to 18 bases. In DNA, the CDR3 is TGTGCCAGCAGGGTACAGGGGGAGGGAGTCTACGAGCAGTACTTC. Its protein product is CASRVQGEGVYEQYF.

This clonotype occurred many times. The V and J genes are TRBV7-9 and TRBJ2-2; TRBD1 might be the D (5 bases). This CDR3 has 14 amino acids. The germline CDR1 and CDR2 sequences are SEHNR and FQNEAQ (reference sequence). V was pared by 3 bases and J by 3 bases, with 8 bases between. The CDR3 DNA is TGTGCCAGCAGCTTTCCCAGGGACACCGGGGAGCTGTTTTTT. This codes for CASSFPRDTGELFF.

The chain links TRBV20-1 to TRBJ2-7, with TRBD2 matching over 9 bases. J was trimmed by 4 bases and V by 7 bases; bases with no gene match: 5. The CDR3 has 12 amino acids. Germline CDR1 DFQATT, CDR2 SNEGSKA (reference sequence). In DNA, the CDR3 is TGCAGTGGTAGCGGGAGTTCATACGAGCAGTACTTC. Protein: CSGSGSSYEQYF.

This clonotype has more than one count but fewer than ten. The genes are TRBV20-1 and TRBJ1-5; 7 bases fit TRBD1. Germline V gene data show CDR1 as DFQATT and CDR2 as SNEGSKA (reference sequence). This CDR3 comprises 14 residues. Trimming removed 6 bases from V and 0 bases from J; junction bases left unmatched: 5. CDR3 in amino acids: CSAPDRNSNQPQHF. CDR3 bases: TGCAGTGCCCCGGACAGGAATAGCAATCAGCCCCAGCATTTT.

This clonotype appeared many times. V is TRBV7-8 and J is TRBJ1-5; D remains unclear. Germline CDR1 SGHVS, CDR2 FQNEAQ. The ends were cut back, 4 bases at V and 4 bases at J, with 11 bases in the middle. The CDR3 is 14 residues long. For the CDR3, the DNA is TGTGCCAGCAGCTCATTACGGGGTAATCAGCCCCAGCATTTT. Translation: CASSSLRGNQPQHF.

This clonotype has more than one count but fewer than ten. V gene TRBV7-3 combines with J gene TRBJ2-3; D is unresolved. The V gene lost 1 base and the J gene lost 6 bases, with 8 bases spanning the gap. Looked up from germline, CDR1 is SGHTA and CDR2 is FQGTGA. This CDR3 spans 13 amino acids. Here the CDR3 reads CASSLNPEDTQYF. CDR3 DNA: TGTGCCAGCAGCTTAAACCCAGAGGATACGCAGTATTTT. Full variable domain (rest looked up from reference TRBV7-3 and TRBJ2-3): GAGVSQTPSNKVTEKGKYVELRCDPISGHTALYWYRQSLGQGPEFLIYFQGTGAADDSGLPNDRFFAVRPEGSVSTLKIQRTERGDSAVYLCASSLNPEDTQYFGPGTRLTVL.

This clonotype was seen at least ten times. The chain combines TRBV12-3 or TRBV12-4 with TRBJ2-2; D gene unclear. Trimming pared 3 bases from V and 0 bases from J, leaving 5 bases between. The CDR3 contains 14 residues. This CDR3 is CASSFVPNTGELFF. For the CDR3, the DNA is TGTGCCAGCAGTTTCGTGCCGAACACCGGGGAGCTGTTTTTT.

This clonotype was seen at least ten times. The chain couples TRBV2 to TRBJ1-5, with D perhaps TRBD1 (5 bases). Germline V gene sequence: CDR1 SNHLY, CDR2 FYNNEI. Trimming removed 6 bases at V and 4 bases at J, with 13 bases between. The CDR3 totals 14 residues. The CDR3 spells CASRRGVLNQPQHF. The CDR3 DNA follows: TGTGCCAGCAGGCGGGGGGTCCTAAATCAGCCCCAGCATTTT.

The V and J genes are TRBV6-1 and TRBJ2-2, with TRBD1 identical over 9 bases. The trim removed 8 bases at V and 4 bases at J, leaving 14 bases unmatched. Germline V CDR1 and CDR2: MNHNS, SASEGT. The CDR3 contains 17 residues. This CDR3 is CASGPTATGGSTGELFF. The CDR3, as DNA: TGTGCCAGCGGACCTACCGCTACAGGGGGCAGCACCGGGGAGCTGTTTTTT.